This T cell receptor (beta chain) derives from a study of blood T cell repertoires in COVID-19. V gave up 4 bases and J gave up 4 bases; unmatched junction bases: 3. The V gene's germline CDR1 is SGDLS and CDR2 YYNGEE. CDR3 length equals 14 residues. Cohort allocation depended upon clinical history that participants reported. TCRdb's copy holds only in-frame clones and misses some; the assay was immunoSEQ multiplex PCR. The table records fewer than 400,000 clones, 90% to 95% of them present only once. The V call is TRBV9, the J call TRBJ1-2; 11 bases match TRBD1. Sequencing was done on a sample of PBMCs or T cells enriched from blood (not recorded which). This receptor was identified in a woman under 40 who had been exposed to COVID-19. Here the CDR3 reads CASSLGTGGYGYTF. The DNA of the CDR3 is TGTGCCAGCAGCTTAGGGACAGGGGGCTATGGCTACACCTTC.